Listed here are 31 T cell receptor beta chains from one sample, sequenced in a study of shared clonotypes between healthy human individuals. The protocol was immunoSEQ multiplex PCR, while the TCRdb copy is restricted to in-frame clones and leaves out a portion. The sample holds roughly 2.2 million clones, approximately 95% seen once. Sequencing input: naive CD4+ T cells from PBMCs. Subset specified: CD45RA+ positively selected. The receptor source for this set is a man aged 18-30 years in good health. Some clones in this sample may be carry-over from other donors' samples.

This sequence joins TRBV5-8 and TRBJ1-4; the match to TRBD1 covers 8 bases. The CDR3 loop spans 14 amino acids. Unmatched junction bases numbered 10, after V lost 8 bases and J lost 7 bases. Germline V gene data show CDR1 as SGHTS and CDR2 as YDEGEE. CDR3 DNA: TGTGCCAGTCCCCCGTTGACAGGGGCTGAAAAACTGTTTTTT. Translation gives CASPPLTGAEKLFF.

The chain combines TRBV19 with TRBJ1-2; 7 bases are a match to TRBD1. V was pared by 8 bases and J by 4 bases, with 10 bases of the junction left unmatched. The CDR3 loop spans 14 amino acids. Germline lookup yields CDR1 LNHDA and CDR2 SQIVND (reference sequence). This CDR3 reads CASREGAYSYGYTF. CDR3 in DNA: TGTGCCAGTCGGGAGGGGGCCTACAGCTATGGCTACACCTTC.

Regarding this clone: The same CDR3 also results from other DNA sequences found in this sample. The rearrangement uses TRBV11-3 and TRBJ2-7; possible D gene TRBD2, 6 bases. The CDR3 has 14 amino acids. Trimming shortened V by 5 bases and J by 1 base, and 12 bases separated the two germline ends. Germline V lookup: CDR1 SGHNT, CDR2 YENEEA. CDR3 sequence: CASSQGGSSYEQYF. DNA for the CDR3: TGTGCCAGCAGCCAGGGAGGCAGTTCCTACGAGCAGTACTTC.

This chain connects TRBV10-3 to TRBJ1-4; D is ambiguous. V lost 11 bases and J 3 bases, leaving 13 bases between the germline ends. Germline values: CDR1 ENHRY, CDR2 SYGVKD. There are 13 residues in the CDR3. Written as DNA, the CDR3 is TGTGCCGCCTCCGTCTCAGCTAATGAAAAACTGTTTTTT. Translating gives CAASVSANEKLFF.

J is TRBJ2-7 and V is TRBV7-9; the match to TRBD2 covers 10 bases. Looked up from germline, CDR1 is SEHNR and CDR2 is FQNEAQ (reference sequence). This CDR3 is built from 17 residues. V trimming: 5 bases; J trimming: 6 bases; junction bases outside the gene matches: 16. The chain's CDR3 is CASSKGAGLAGVREQYF. Here the CDR3 DNA reads TGTGCCAGCAGCAAGGGGGCCGGGCTAGCGGGAGTTCGCGAGCAGTACTTC.

This clone is a singleton in its sample. Other DNA variants within this sample encode the same CDR3. The rearrangement joins TRBV29-1 to TRBJ2-7, with D unclear. The CDR3 is 12 amino acids. Per germline, CDR1 SQVTM and CDR2 ANQGSEA. V lost 6 bases and J 2 bases, leaving 11 bases between the germline ends. The CDR3 bases are TGCAGCGTCGCAGGTGGGGCCTACGAGCAGTACTTC. Translation gives CSVAGGAYEQYF.

V and J are TRBV7-2 and TRBJ1-1; TRBD1 matches 7 bases. The CDR3 covers 14 residues. The J segment lost 4 bases and the V segment lost 5 bases, leaving 7 bases of the junction unmatched. CDR1 and CDR2 (germline): SGHTA, FQGNSA. The CDR3 DNA reads as TGTGCCAGCAGCGTAGGGGGCGCGGCCACTGAAGCTTTCTTT. Translated: CASSVGGAATEAFF.

For this clone: Other DNA sequences in the sample encode the same CDR3. V usage is TRBV28 and J usage is TRBJ1-5, with 9 positions matching TRBD1. Germline lookup yields CDR1 MDHEN and CDR2 SYDVKM. The V segment lost 5 bases and the J segment 4 bases; nucleotides outside the gene matches: 9. CDR3 length equals 16 residues. The CDR3 DNA sequence: TGTGCCAGCAGTCCCCTGGACAGGGGACGGAATCAGCCCCAGCATTTT. Translation: CASSPLDRGRNQPQHF. The full variable domain, completed using reference TRBV28 and TRBJ1-5, is DVKVTQSSRYLVKRTGEKVFLECVQDMDHENMFWYRQDPGLGLRLIYFSYDVKMKEKGDIPEGYSVSREKKERFSLILESASTNQTSMYLCASSPLDRGRNQPQHFGDGTRLSIL.

In the case of this clone: One junction end does not reproduce the germline sequence, and a read error may be involved. This chain connects TRBV28 to TRBJ1-2; D is possibly TRBD1 (6 bases). Germline CDR1 reads MDHEN; CDR2 reads SYDVKM. The CDR3 contains 14 residues. The CDR3 region is CASSETGRGAARAF. In DNA form, the CDR3 reads TGTGCCAGCAGCGAAACAGGGCGGGGGGCTGCGAGGGCCTTC.

CDR3 DNA: TGCGCCAGCAGCTTGCTAGCGGAGGTCGGGGAGCTGTTTTTT. Translating it yields CASSLLAEVGELFF. The V and J genes are TRBV5-1 and TRBJ2-2; 7 bases agree with TRBD2. The CDR3 is 14 amino acids. CDR1 and CDR2 (germline): SGHRS, YFSETQ. The V gene end was trimmed by 1 base and the J gene end by 7 bases; junction bases not matched to a gene: 4.

The chain carries TRBV7-2 and TRBJ2-7, with D hard to call. Germline V gene sequence: CDR1 SGHTA, CDR2 FQGNSA. The CDR3 covers 13 residues. V lost 3 bases and J lost 0, with 6 bases in between. The CDR3 DNA reads as TGTGCCAGCAGCTTCCCAAACTCCTACGAGCAGTACTTC. The encoded protein is CASSFPNSYEQYF.

The chain uses TRBV14 and TRBJ1-4; D gene uncertain. Trimming pared 0 bases from V and 16 bases from J, leaving 12 bases between. The CDR3 consists of 12 residues. The germline gives CDR1 SGHDN, CDR2 FVKESK. CDR3 in DNA: TGTGCCAGCAGCCAAGATAATCGGGTACCGTTTTTT. It translates to CASSQDNRVPFF.

V and J are TRBV10-3 and TRBJ2-7; TRBD2 matches at 8 bases. The ends lost 3 bases at V and 4 bases at J; junction bases unmatched: 8. The CDR3 runs 15 residues. Germline CDR1 ENHRY, CDR2 SYGVKD. As DNA, the CDR3 is TGTGCCATCAGTGATGCCGGGAGGGCCTCTTACGAGCAGTACTTC. Translated: CAISDAGRASYEQYF.

This rearrangement joins TRBV4-2 to TRBJ2-7; D remains ambiguous. CDR3 length: 17 residues. V was clipped by 0 bases and J by 0 bases, with 15 bases between them. Germline V gene sequence: CDR1 LGHNA, CDR2 YNFKEQ. This CDR3 reads CASSQEVRLLSSYEQYF. The CDR3, as DNA: TGTGCCAGCAGCCAAGAAGTCCGGCTGCTGAGCTCCTACGAGCAGTACTTC.

The rearrangement uses TRBV6-5 and TRBJ2-7; D is possibly TRBD1 (6 bases). V gave up 5 bases and J gave up 3 bases, with 14 bases separating them. Germline V gene data show CDR1 as MNHEY and CDR2 as SVGAGI. CDR3 length: 14 amino acids. The CDR3 loop reads CASSPRMDSYEQYF. The CDR3 DNA reads TGTGCCAGCAGTCCTAGGATGGACAGCTACGAGCAGTACTTC.

This clone was seen just once. CDR3 nucleotides: TGCGCCAGCAGTGAGGTGAGGATCGAGCAGTACTTC. It encodes CASSEVRIEQYF. The chain carries TRBV10-2 and TRBJ2-7, with no clear D. V was pared by 2 bases and J by 6 bases, with 8 bases between. Looked up from germline, CDR1 is WSHSY and CDR2 is SAAADI. The CDR3 has 12 amino acids.

This chain connects TRBV7-2 to TRBJ2-3; D gene unclear. The CDR3 contains 13 residues. Per germline, CDR1 SGHTA and CDR2 FQGNSA. Trimming stripped 0 bases from V and 6 bases from J, with 7 bases between. The CDR3, as DNA: TGTGCCAGCAGCTTAGCGCTCGGGGATACGCAGTATTTT. Its protein product is CASSLALGDTQYF.

The J gene is TRBJ2-1, the V gene TRBV30; no clear D gene. The V end was cut by 2 bases, the J end by 6 bases, with 11 bases between. The germline CDR1 and CDR2 sequences are GTSNPN and SVGIG (reference sequence). The CDR3 covers 13 residues. CDR3 DNA: TGTGCCTGGAGTAGGTTCCTTAGCAATGAGCAGTTCTTC. This sequence encodes CAWSRFLSNEQFF.

For this clone: Other DNA variants within this sample encode the same CDR3. The V gene is TRBV9, the J gene TRBJ2-1; a weak D match, TRBD2 (5 bases). CDR3 length: 15 amino acids. V was shortened by 2 bases and J by 0 bases, with 9 bases between the two germline ends. Germline loops: CDR1 SGDLS, CDR2 YYNGEE. The CDR3 DNA sequence: TGTGCCAGCAGCGTCAGCGGCCTCTCCTACAATGAGCAGTTCTTC. It translates to CASSVSGLSYNEQFF.

The chain couples TRBV12-5 to TRBJ2-7; D is possibly TRBD2 (5 bases). Germline V CDR1 and CDR2: LGHNT, FRNRAP. The CDR3 runs to 16 residues. Trimming took 6 bases from V and 0 from J, leaving 18 bases between them. The CDR3 here is CASGPPFAGLSYEQYF. Here the CDR3 DNA reads TGTGCTAGTGGACCCCCTTTTGCAGGACTCTCCTACGAGCAGTACTTC.

This clone was observed once. The sample has other DNA sequences that encode this CDR3 too. This chain links TRBV5-1 with TRBJ2-1, with TRBD2 matching over 13 bases. In germline, CDR1 is SGHRS, CDR2 YFSETQ. The J segment lost 0 bases and the V segment lost 5 bases, leaving 2 bases of the junction unmatched. The CDR3 length is 16 residues. Here the CDR3 reads CASRRTSGSSYNEQFF. Here the CDR3 DNA reads TGCGCCAGCAGACGGACTAGCGGGAGCTCCTACAATGAGCAGTTCTTC. The full variable domain, rest sourced from reference TRBV5-1 and TRBJ2-1, is KAGVTQTPRYLIKTRGQQVTLSCSPISGHRSVSWYQQTPGQGLQFLFEYFSETQRNKGNFPGRFSGRQFSNSRSEMNVSTLELGDSALYLCASRRTSGSSYNEQFFGPGTRLTVL.

This sequence joins TRBV28 and TRBJ2-7; D is undetermined. CDR3 size: 14 residues. Germline V gene data show CDR1 as MDHEN and CDR2 as SYDVKM. Deletions cut 3 bases from V and 3 bases from J, with 12 bases between. CDR3 coding DNA: TGTGCCAGCAGTTTTTCTCCTTCCGACTACGAGCAGTACTTC. This codes for CASSFSPSDYEQYF.

CDR3 sequence (DNA): TGCGCCAGCAGCCCCGGACAGGCGCTATCCTACGAGCAGTACTTC. It translates to CASSPGQALSYEQYF. The rearrangement uses TRBV5-1 and TRBJ2-7; 7 bases are shared with TRBD1. The V gene end was trimmed by 4 bases and the J gene end by 1 base; junction bases not matched to a gene: 8. The CDR3 runs to 15 residues. Germline loops: CDR1 SGHRS, CDR2 YFSETQ.

Regarding this clone: The sample holds other DNA sequences that translate to the same CDR3. The rearrangement joins TRBV19 to TRBJ1-1; the D is unclear. This CDR3 comprises 14 residues. The V gene's germline CDR1 is LNHDA and CDR2 SQIVND (reference sequence). Trimming shortened V by 1 base and J by 0 bases, and 6 bases separated the two germline ends. DNA of the CDR3: TGTGCCAGTAGTATAGGAGGAATGAACACTGAAGCTTTCTTT. It translates to CASSIGGMNTEAFF.

The gene calls are TRBV28 and TRBJ1-2; D call uncertain. Germline V gene data show CDR1 as MDHEN and CDR2 as SYDVKM. The length of the CDR3 is 12 residues. V was shortened by 5 bases and J by 4 bases, with 8 bases between the two germline ends. The CDR3 DNA is TGTGCCAGCAGTCGTGTCGGCTATGGCTACACCTTC. Translation gives CASSRVGYGYTF.

The chain joins TRBV5-5 to TRBJ1-2; D unclear. The CDR3 is 12 residues long. Germline V lookup: CDR1 SGHKS, CDR2 YYEKEE (reference sequence). Trimming removed 0 bases from V and 4 bases from J, with 4 bases in between. CDR3 protein: CASSLAAYGYTF. Written as DNA, the CDR3 is TGTGCCAGCAGCTTGGCGGCCTATGGCTACACCTTC. The full variable domain, completed using reference TRBV5-5 and TRBJ1-2, is DAGVTQSPTHLIKTRGQQVTLRCSPISGHKSVSWYQQVLGQGPQFIFQYYEKEERGRGNFPDRFSARQFPNYSSELNVNALLLGDSALYLCASSLAAYGYTFGSGTRLTVV.

The DNA for the CDR3 is TGCAGCGTTGGGGCCCCCGGGACAAACTATGGCTACACCTTC. Translation gives CSVGAPGTNYGYTF. The rearrangement links TRBV29-1 to TRBJ1-2, with a possible D match to TRBD1 (6 bases). V lost 4 bases, J lost 2 bases, and 14 bases lay in between. Germline CDR1 reads SQVTM; CDR2 reads ANQGSEA. This CDR3 is built from 14 residues.

In this sample, this clone turned up once. V and J are TRBV25-1 and TRBJ2-2; D gene uncertain. The V gene lost 3 bases and the J gene lost 4 bases, with 12 bases spanning the gap. Germline V gene sequence: CDR1 MGHDK, CDR2 SYGVNS. The CDR3 is made up of 15 amino acids. The CDR3 is CASSEANKVTGELFF. Written as DNA, the CDR3 is TGTGCCAGCAGTGAGGCTAACAAGGTCACCGGGGAGCTGTTTTTT.

CDR3 sequence: CASSLSYNEQFF. CDR3 DNA: TGTGCCAGCAGCCTATCATACAATGAGCAGTTCTTC. The chain employs TRBV14 and TRBJ2-1; D gene ambiguous. The CDR3 is made up of 12 amino acids. Germline V gene sequence: CDR1 SGHDN, CDR2 FVKESK. Trimming removed 4 bases at V and 4 bases at J, with 5 bases between.

This chain connects TRBV7-8 to TRBJ2-7; a weak D match, TRBD2 (5 bases). The ends were cut back, 4 bases at V and 6 bases at J, with 10 bases in the middle. The V gene's germline CDR1 is SGHVS and CDR2 FQNEAQ. This CDR3 region has 12 residues. This CDR3 is CASSSTRVEQYF. The CDR3 DNA sequence: TGTGCCAGCAGCTCAACTAGAGTCGAGCAGTACTTC.

The CDR3 spells CASFLPEVQETQYF. CDR3 nucleotides: TGCGCCAGCTTTCTTCCGGAGGTCCAAGAGACCCAGTACTTC. The rearrangement links TRBV5-1 to TRBJ2-5, with TRBD2 as a possible D gene (5 bases). Trimming stripped 7 bases from V and 1 base from J, with 14 bases between. CDR1 SGHRS and CDR2 YFSETQ come from the germline V gene. CDR3 length: 14 residues.